The clone carrying this T cell receptor beta chain has just a few counts. Its specificity is unknown. The data originate from a study of blood T cells in healthy people across ages. Study-wide results and caveats: Donor CMV status was unknown, possibly confounding expanded clonotype changes.

This CDR3 spans 12 amino acids. Trimming took 10 bases from V and 2 from J, leaving 9 bases between them. It was with a sample-barcoded 5' primer and a J-beta primer mix that a second PCR of about 6 to 12 cycles was run. TCRdb re-called the 5' RACE reads with MiXCR, one entry per CDR3 protein. The sample has around 1.5 million distinct CDR3 sequences; about 35% are singletons. Sequenced sample: blood. The rearrangement links TRBV12-3 or TRBV12-4 to TRBJ2-1; D unresolved. The sequence derives from a woman in her twenties or thirties in good health. CDR3 region: CATIGAYNEQFF. The CDR3 nucleotides are TGTGCCACCATAGGAGCCTACAATGAGCAGTTCTTC.